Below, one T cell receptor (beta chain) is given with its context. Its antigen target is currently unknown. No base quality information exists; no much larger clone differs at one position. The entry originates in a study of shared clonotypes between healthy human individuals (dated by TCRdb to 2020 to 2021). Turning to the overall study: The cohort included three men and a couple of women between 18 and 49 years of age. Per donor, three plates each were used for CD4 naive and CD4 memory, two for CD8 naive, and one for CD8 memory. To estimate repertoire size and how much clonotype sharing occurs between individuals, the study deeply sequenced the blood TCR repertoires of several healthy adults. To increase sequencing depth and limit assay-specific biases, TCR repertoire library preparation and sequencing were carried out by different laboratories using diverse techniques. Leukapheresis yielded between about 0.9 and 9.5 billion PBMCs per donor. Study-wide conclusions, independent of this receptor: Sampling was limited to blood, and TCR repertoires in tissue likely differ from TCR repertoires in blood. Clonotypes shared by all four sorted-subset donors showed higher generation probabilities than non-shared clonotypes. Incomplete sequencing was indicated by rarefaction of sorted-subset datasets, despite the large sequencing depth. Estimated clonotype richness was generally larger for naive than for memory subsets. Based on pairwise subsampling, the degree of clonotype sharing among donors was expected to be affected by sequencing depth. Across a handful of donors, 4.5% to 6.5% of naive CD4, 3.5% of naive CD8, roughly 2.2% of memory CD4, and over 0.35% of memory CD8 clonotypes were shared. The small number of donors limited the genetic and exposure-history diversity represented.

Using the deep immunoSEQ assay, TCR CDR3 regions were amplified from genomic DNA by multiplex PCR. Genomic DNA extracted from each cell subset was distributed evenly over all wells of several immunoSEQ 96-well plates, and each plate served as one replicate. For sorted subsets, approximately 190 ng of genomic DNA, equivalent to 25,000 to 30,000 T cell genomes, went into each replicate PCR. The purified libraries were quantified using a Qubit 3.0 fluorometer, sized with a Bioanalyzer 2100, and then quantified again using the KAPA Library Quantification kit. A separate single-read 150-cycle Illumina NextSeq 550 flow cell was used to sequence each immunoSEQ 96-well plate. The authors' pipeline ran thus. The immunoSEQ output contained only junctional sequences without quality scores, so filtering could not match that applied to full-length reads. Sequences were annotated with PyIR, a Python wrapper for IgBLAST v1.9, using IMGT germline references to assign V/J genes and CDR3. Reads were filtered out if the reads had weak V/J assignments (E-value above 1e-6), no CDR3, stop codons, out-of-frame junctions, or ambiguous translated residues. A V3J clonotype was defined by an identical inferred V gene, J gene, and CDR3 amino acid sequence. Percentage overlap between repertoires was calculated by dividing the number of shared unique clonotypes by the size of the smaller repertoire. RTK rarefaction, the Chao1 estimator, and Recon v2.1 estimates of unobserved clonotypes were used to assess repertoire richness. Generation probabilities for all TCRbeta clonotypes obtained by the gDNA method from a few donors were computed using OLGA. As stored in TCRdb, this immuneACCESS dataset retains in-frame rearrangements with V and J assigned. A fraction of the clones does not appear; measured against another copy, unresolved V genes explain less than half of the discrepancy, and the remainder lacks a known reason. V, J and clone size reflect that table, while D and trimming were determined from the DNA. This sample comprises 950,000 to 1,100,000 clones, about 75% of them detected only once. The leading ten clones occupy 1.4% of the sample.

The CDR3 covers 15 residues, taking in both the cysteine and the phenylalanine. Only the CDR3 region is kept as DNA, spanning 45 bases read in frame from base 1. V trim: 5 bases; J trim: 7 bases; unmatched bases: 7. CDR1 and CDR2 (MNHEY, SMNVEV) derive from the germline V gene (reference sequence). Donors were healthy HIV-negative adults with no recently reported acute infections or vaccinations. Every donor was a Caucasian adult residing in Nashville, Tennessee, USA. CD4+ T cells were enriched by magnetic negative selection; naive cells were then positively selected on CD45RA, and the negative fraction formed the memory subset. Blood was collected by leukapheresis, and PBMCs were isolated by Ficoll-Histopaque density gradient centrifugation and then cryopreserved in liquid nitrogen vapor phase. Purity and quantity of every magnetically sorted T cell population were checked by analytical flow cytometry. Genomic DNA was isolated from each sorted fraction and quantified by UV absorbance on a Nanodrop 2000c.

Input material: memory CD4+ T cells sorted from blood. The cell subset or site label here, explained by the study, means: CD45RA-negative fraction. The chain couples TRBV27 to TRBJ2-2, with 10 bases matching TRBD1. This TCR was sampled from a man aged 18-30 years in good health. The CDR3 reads CASSTRQGAGGELFF. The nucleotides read TGTGCCAGCAGTACTAGACAGGGGGCCGGCGGGGAGCTGTTTTTT.